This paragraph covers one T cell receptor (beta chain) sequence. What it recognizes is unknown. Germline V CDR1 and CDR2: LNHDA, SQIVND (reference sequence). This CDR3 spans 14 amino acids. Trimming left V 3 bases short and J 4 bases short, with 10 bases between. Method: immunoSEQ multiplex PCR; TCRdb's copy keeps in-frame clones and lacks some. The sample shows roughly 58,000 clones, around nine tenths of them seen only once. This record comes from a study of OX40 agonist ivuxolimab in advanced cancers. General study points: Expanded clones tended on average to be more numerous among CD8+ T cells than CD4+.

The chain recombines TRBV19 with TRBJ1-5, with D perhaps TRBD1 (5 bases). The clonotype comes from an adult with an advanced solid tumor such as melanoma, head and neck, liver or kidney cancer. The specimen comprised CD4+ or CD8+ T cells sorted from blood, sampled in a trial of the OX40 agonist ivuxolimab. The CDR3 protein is CASSIVGGNQPQHF. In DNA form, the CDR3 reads TGTGCCAGTAGTATCGTGGGGGGAAATCAGCCCCAGCATTTT.